There are many counts of the clone carrying this TCR beta chain. Its antigen is still unknown. Over 190 million TCR-beta sequences from 15-18 subjects came out of each sequencing run. TCRdb reanalysed the 5' RACE reads using MiXCR and keeps one entry per CDR3 protein. The sample consists of 45,000 to 65,000 distinct CDR3 sequences, roughly 4.6% of them appearing once. V was clipped by 0 bases and J by 5 bases, with 16 bases between them. The CDR3 runs 15 residues. Per germline, CDR1 DFQATT and CDR2 SNEGSKA (reference sequence). This specimen comes from a study of neurological immune-mediated disorders. Regarding the study as a whole: No expanded-clone CDR3 amino acid sequence recurred across subjects, suggesting private TCR-beta repertoires. The most TCR clonal expansion was seen in HTLV-1-associated myelopathy, whereas the least was seen in multiple sclerosis, below the level in healthy controls.

Sequencing was done on a sample of PBMCs. This clonotype originated in a man between 50 and 59 years old with multiple sclerosis. The rearrangement links TRBV20-1 to TRBJ1-2; D ambiguous. CDR3 DNA: TGCAGTGCTAGAGATCCCCTTACGGGAGGGTATGGCTACACCTTC. It encodes CSARDPLTGGYGYTF.